This T cell receptor (beta chain) was sequenced for a study of T cell clonality in common variable immunodeficiency. Study results and caveats: Shared TCRbeta clones were fewer between CVID subjects than controls. CVID subjects showed higher TCRbeta clonality than healthy controls. CVID patient heterogeneity limited repertoire-clinical complication correlations.

TCRdb's table, derived via immunoSEQ multiplex PCR, lists solely in-frame clones and lacks some. This repertoire lists roughly 58,000 clones without singletons; roughly 5.9% sits in the top ten. The CDR3 is 15 residues long. Looked up from germline, CDR1 is KGHSH and CDR2 is LQKENI. Trimming cost V 4 bases and J 5 bases; bases outside gene matches: 5. This clone was seen more than once but under ten times. Its antigen is not identified. Read data end 3 residues before the CDR3 end; the end is taken from the germline J gene. The sample comprised peripheral blood mononuclear cells. This TCR came from a person aged 18 to 69 in good health. The gene calls are TRBV18 and TRBJ1-6; 7 bases are a match to TRBD1. CDR3 DNA, as far as it was read: TGTGCCAGCTCACTGGGACAGACAAATAATTCACCC. It specifies CASSLGQTNNSP. The whole CDR3 protein is CASSLGQTNNSPLHF.